The 12 T cell receptor beta chains given below trace back to one sample, sequenced in a study of Graves' ophthalmopathy and Graves' hyperthyroidism. The study amplified TCR beta CDR3 regions using RNA transcripts. An opening RT-PCR round employed HTBI primers and preceded a second-round multiplex PCR. MiXCR, run by TCRdb on the multiplex PCR reads, gives a single entry per CDR3 protein. The table has a few hundred thousand distinct CDR3 sequences, 15% seen once. Sequencing was done on a sample of peripheral blood. The receptors here all came from a woman younger than 35 with stable Graves' hyperthyroidism.

This clonotype was recorded many times. The chain combines TRBV5-1 with TRBJ1-2; 9 nucleotides match TRBD1. CDR3 length equals 16 residues. The germline gives CDR1 SGHRS, CDR2 YFSETQ. Losses at the gene ends were 3 bases for V and 8 bases for J; bases not matched to a gene: 14. CDR3 bases: TGCGCCAGCAGCTACTCCGGGACAGGGCTTACGAAAGGCTACACCTTC. Translating gives CASSYSGTGLTKGYTF.

The chain joins TRBV15 to TRBJ2-7; tentatively, D is TRBD2 (5 bases). CDR1 LNHNV and CDR2 YYDKDF come from the germline V gene (reference sequence). The CDR3 totals 13 residues. Trimming removed 5 bases from V and 7 bases from J, with 15 bases in between. In DNA form, the CDR3 reads TGTGCCACCAGCCTCATAGCCGGGGAGGAGCAGTACTTC. Protein sequence: CATSLIAGEEQYF.

Ten or more counts support this clonotype. The chain joins TRBV7-8 to TRBJ1-6, with D unclear. The CDR3 covers 17 residues. Germline V gives CDR1 SGHVS, CDR2 FQNEAQ. V shed 1 base and J shed 0 bases, with 10 bases lying between them. CDR3 in amino acids: CASSLGHLSSYNSPLHF. CDR3 sequence (DNA): TGTGCCAGCAGCTTAGGACACCTTAGCTCCTATAATTCACCCCTCCACTTT.

The gene calls are TRBV6-2 or TRBV6-3 and TRBJ1-2; D perhaps matches TRBD1 (5 bases). This CDR3 is 12 amino acids long. Looked up from germline, CDR1 is MNHEY and CDR2 is SVGEGT. The CDR3: CASGTEPYGYTF. CDR3 sequence (DNA): TGTGCTTCCGGGACGGAACCCTATGGCTACACCTTC.

This clonotype came up many times. Germline and junction disagree at one end, which may indicate a read error. The J gene is TRBJ2-7, the V gene TRBV27; 7 bases are a match to TRBD1. The germline V gene has CDR1 MNHEY and CDR2 SMNVEV (reference sequence). This CDR3 comprises 14 residues. The CDR3 spells CASSLQGVSCEQYF. The CDR3 DNA follows: TGTGCCAGCAGTTTACAGGGGGTGTCCTGCGAGCAGTACTTC.

The chain has TRBV5-1 and TRBJ1-5; 10 bases align to TRBD1. This CDR3 contains 15 residues. In germline, CDR1 is SGHRS, CDR2 YFSETQ. With V trimmed by 7 bases and J by 4 bases, 8 bases remained unmatched. The CDR3, as DNA: TGCGCCAGCCGACTCCCGGGACAGGGGAATCAGCCCCAGCATTTT. Amino acids: CASRLPGQGNQPQHF. Variable domain in full (rest from reference TRBV5-1 and TRBJ1-5): KAGVTQTPRYLIKTRGQQVTLSCSPISGHRSVSWYQQTPGQGLQFLFEYFSETQRNKGNFPGRFSGRQFSNSRSEMNVSTLELGDSALYLCASRLPGQGNQPQHFGDGTRLSIL.

This clonotype was observed at least ten times. This chain uses TRBV6-2 or TRBV6-3 with TRBJ2-2; 10 bases line up with TRBD2. The CDR3 loop spans 16 amino acids. Trimming cost V 4 bases and J 2 bases; bases outside gene matches: 4. CDR1 is MNHEY, CDR2 SVGEGT, per germline. This CDR3 is CASSSWTSGNTGELFF. DNA for the CDR3: TGTGCCAGCAGTTCCTGGACTAGCGGAAACACCGGGGAGCTGTTTTTT.

The chain joins TRBV5-1 to TRBJ1-2; no clear D gene. This CDR3 has 13 residues. Germline assignment: CDR1 SGHRS and CDR2 YFSETQ. V gave up 2 bases and J gave up 5 bases, with 10 bases separating them. The CDR3 protein is CASSLREGYGYTF. The DNA for the CDR3 is TGCGCCAGCAGCTTAAGGGAGGGTTATGGCTACACCTTC. Full variable domain (missing parts from reference TRBV5-1 and TRBJ1-2): KAGVTQTPRYLIKTRGQQVTLSCSPISGHRSVSWYQQTPGQGLQFLFEYFSETQRNKGNFPGRFSGRQFSNSRSEMNVSTLELGDSALYLCASSLREGYGYTFGSGTRLTVV.

This chain joins TRBV6-1 and TRBJ2-7; D is ambiguous. Between the trimmed V and J ends, which lost 9 bases and 7 bases, there was a span of 13 bases. The CDR3 covers 11 residues. Germline V CDR1 and CDR2: MNHNS, SASEGT. The CDR3 region has the DNA TGTGCCAGGGACCAGACAAGGGAGCAGTACTTC. It encodes CARDQTREQYF.

Worth noting for this clonotype: Lacking the conserved final phenylalanine or tryptophan, this CDR3 likely reflects a read error. The chain employs TRBV20-1 and TRBJ2-2; D call uncertain. V gave up 3 bases and J gave up 3 bases, with 8 bases separating them. Germline loops: CDR1 DFQATT, CDR2 SNEGSKA (reference sequence). The length of the CDR3 is 13 residues. The CDR3 DNA reads TGCAGTGCTAGGGGGATGTACACCGGGGAGCTGTTTGTT. This encodes CSARGMYTGELFV.

This clonotype was detected ten times or more. The chain uses TRBV11-2 and TRBJ2-5, with D hard to call. This CDR3 spans 15 amino acids. V gave up 5 bases and J gave up 5 bases, with 18 bases separating them. From germline, CDR1 is SGHAT and CDR2 FQNNGV. The CDR3 region has the DNA TGTGCCAGCAGCCCCATCCGGCAGTTAAGGGAGACCCAGTACTTC. Its translation is CASSPIRQLRETQYF.

This clonotype came up many times. V gene TRBV19 combines with J gene TRBJ1-2; a weak D match, TRBD1 (6 bases). Germline lookup yields CDR1 LNHDA and CDR2 SQIVND (reference sequence). V lost 6 bases, J lost 6 bases, and 8 bases lay in between. This CDR3 spans 11 amino acids. CDR3 amino acids: CASRGGHGYTF. The CDR3 nucleotides are TGTGCCAGTAGGGGGGGGCATGGCTACACCTTC.